Shown below are 29 T cell receptor beta chains from a single sample sequenced in a study of response to subunit inactivated influenza vaccine. Via MiXCR, TCRdb re-called the RT-PCR reads, giving one row per CDR3 protein. The sample has about 650,000 distinct CDR3 sequences, 15% to 17% seen once. The source was PBMCs from blood, collected approximately 12 days after vaccination. All receptors come from a man aged 45-65 years who received an inactivated influenza vaccine.

This clonotype turned up a few times. V and J are TRBV12-3 or TRBV12-4 and TRBJ2-1, with 7 bases that match TRBD2. V dropped 6 bases and J dropped 4; count of bases not matched to a gene: 3. The CDR3 loop spans 13 amino acids. CDR3 coding DNA: TGTGCCAGCAGCCGGACTAGTTACAATGAGCAGTTCTTC. Protein sequence: CASSRTSYNEQFF.

V gene TRBV7-9 combines with J gene TRBJ2-2; maybe TRBD1 (5 bases). Germline loops: CDR1 SEHNR, CDR2 FQNEAQ (reference sequence). This CDR3 is 14 amino acids long. With 3 bases removed from V and 4 bases from J, the gap between germline ends came to 9 bases. The DNA for the CDR3 is TGTGCCAGCAGCTTCCAGGGTACCACCGGGGAGCTGTTTTTT. Encoded protein: CASSFQGTTGELFF.

This clonotype was picked up a small number of times. The CDR3 sequence is CSARDPPGLAGGAETQYF. CDR3 nucleotide sequence: TGCAGTGCTAGAGACCCACCGGGACTAGCGGGGGGGGCGGAGACCCAGTACTTC. The gene calls are TRBV20-1 and TRBJ2-5, with 16 nucleotides matching TRBD2. The ends lost 0 bases at V and 5 bases at J; junction bases unmatched: 9. The CDR3 loop spans 18 amino acids. Germline assignment: CDR1 DFQATT and CDR2 SNEGSKA (reference sequence).

In its sample, this clonotype was seen many times. V and J are TRBV6-5 and TRBJ2-7, with D possibly matching TRBD1 (6 bases). The CDR3 runs 13 residues. Germline V gives CDR1 MNHEY, CDR2 SVGAGI. Between the trimmed V and J ends, which lost 7 bases and 2 bases, there was a span of 12 bases. The CDR3 region is CASNSGHPYEQYF. In DNA, the CDR3 is TGTGCCAGCAATTCGGGACATCCCTACGAGCAGTACTTC.

The chain's CDR3 is CASSSQGTRRETQYF. The CDR3 DNA is TGTGCCAGCAGTTCACAGGGGACGAGGAGGGAGACCCAGTACTTC. The chain has TRBV28 and TRBJ2-5; 7 nucleotides align to TRBD1. This CDR3 comprises 15 residues. Germline V gene lookup returns CDR1 MDHEN and CDR2 SYDVKM. The J segment lost 5 bases and the V segment lost 4 bases, leaving 10 bases of the junction unmatched. Supplemented by reference TRBV28 and TRBJ2-5, the full variable domain reads DVKVTQSSRYLVKRTGEKVFLECVQDMDHENMFWYRQDPGLGLRLIYFSYDVKMKEKGDIPEGYSVSREKKERFSLILESASTNQTSMYLCASSSQGTRRETQYFGPGTRLLVL.

The rearrangement links TRBV6-2 or TRBV6-3 to TRBJ1-1; 7 nucleotides agree with TRBD1. The trim removed 8 bases at V and 9 bases at J, leaving 12 bases unmatched. The CDR3 is 13 amino acids. Per germline, CDR1 MNHEY and CDR2 SVGEGT. Here the CDR3 DNA reads TGTGCCAGCGGTCCTGGTGAAGGGGGCAAAGCTTTCTTT. Protein product: CASGPGEGGKAFF.

This chain joins TRBV6-1 and TRBJ2-4, with D maybe TRBD2 (6 bases). Germline loops: CDR1 MNHNS, CDR2 SASEGT. Trimming took 1 base from V and 7 from J, leaving 8 bases between them. The length of the CDR3 is 13 residues. The CDR3 DNA follows: TGTGCCAGCAGTGAAGGGAGGGGCAACATTCAGTACTTC. This codes for CASSEGRGNIQYF.

This chain connects TRBV7-2 to TRBJ2-1, with TRBD1 matching 12 bases. The V and J ends lost 5 bases and 7 bases, in that order; junction bases with no gene match: 6. Germline CDR1 is SGHTA and CDR2 is FQGNSA. CDR3 size: 15 residues. Here the CDR3 reads CASSLGTGGGNEQFF. As DNA, the CDR3 is TGTGCCAGCAGCCTTGGGACAGGGGGCGGGAATGAGCAGTTCTTC.

The chain joins TRBV12-3 or TRBV12-4 to TRBJ1-2; D gene unclear. CDR3 size: 15 residues. V gave up 8 bases and J gave up 1 base, with 17 bases separating them. The CDR3 region is CASGSAYSLNYGYTF. As DNA, the CDR3 is TGTGCCAGCGGGTCCGCTTACAGCCTTAACTATGGCTACACCTTC.

The chain recombines TRBV12-3 or TRBV12-4 with TRBJ1-1, with D tentatively TRBD1 (6 bases). CDR3 length: 16 residues. Between the trimmed V and J ends, which lost 1 base and 2 bases, there was a span of 14 bases. CDR3 bases: TGTGCCAGCAGTTTAGGCCTGACAGGTGGAAACACTGAAGCTTTCTTT. This sequence encodes CASSLGLTGGNTEAFF.

This chain joins TRBV7-9 and TRBJ1-1; a weak D match, TRBD1 (5 bases). This CDR3 region has 15 residues. CDR1 is SEHNR and CDR2 is FQNEAQ in the germline V gene (reference sequence). Trimming took off 3 bases at V and 2 bases at J, with 13 bases between the two ends. For the CDR3, the DNA is TGTGCCAGCAGCTTTGGTTCTGGGGGTAACACTGAAGCTTTCTTT. Translated, it gives CASSFGSGGNTEAFF.

On this clonotype itself: The junction and the germline gene differ at one end; a read error may be behind it. The chain joins TRBV5-1 to TRBJ2-7; TRBD1 might be the D (6 bases). The CDR3 consists of 14 residues. CDR1 SGHRS and CDR2 YFSETQ come from the germline V gene. The CDR3 here is CASSLKQQGSSFIF. CDR3 nucleotides: TGCGCCAGCAGCCTAAAACAACAGGGCTCGTCCTTCATCTTC.

This clonotype has just a few counts. The junction differs from germline at one of its ends, possibly a read error. J is TRBJ2-5 and V is TRBV7-7; TRBD2 matches at 8 bases. The CDR3 runs to 14 residues. Germline values: CDR1 SSHAT, CDR2 FNYEAQ (reference sequence). The CDR3 DNA reads TGTGCTAGCAGCCCATCGGGGGGGAGGGAGACCCAGTACTTC. This encodes CASSPSGGRETQYF.

This clonotype was seen a few times. The rearrangement uses TRBV20-1 and TRBJ2-7; D may be TRBD2 (6 bases). Per germline, CDR1 DFQATT and CDR2 SNEGSKA (reference sequence). The CDR3 is 13 amino acids. Deletions cut 5 bases from V and 10 bases from J, with 21 bases between. The DNA of the CDR3 is TGCAGTGCTCGTAGGGACTCCTCCCCGAACCAGTACTTC. The encoded protein is CSARRDSSPNQYF.

A few counts support this clonotype. The J gene is TRBJ1-2, the V gene TRBV28; D ambiguous. The CDR3 has 11 residues. CDR1 is MDHEN, CDR2 SYDVKM, per germline. Trimming took 10 bases from V and 7 from J, leaving 13 bases between them. The CDR3 sequence: CATSTRSGYTF. As DNA, the CDR3 is TGTGCCACCTCCACGCGAAGTGGCTACACCTTC.

At least ten counts were recorded for this clonotype. The rearrangement links TRBV7-9 to TRBJ2-7; 10 bases fit TRBD1. Germline CDR1 SEHNR, CDR2 FQNEAQ (reference sequence). CDR3 length: 15 amino acids. After removal of 4 bases from V and 4 bases from J, the junction contained 7 bases not matched to a gene. The CDR3 region is CASSWHRDRGYEQYF. The CDR3 nucleotides read TGTGCCAGCAGCTGGCACCGGGACAGGGGTTACGAGCAGTACTTC. The full variable domain, rest sourced from reference TRBV7-9 and TRBJ2-7, is DTGVSQNPRHKITKRGQNVTFRCDPISEHNRLYWYRQTLGQGPEFLTYFQNEAQLEKSRLLSDRFSAERPKGSFSTLEIQRTEQGDSAMYLCASSWHRDRGYEQYFGPGTRLTVT.

J is TRBJ2-7 and V is TRBV7-2, with TRBD2 matching over 9 bases. Per the germline V gene, CDR1 is SGHTA and CDR2 is FQGNSA. The CDR3 runs 15 residues. V trimming: 2 bases; J trimming: 2 bases; junction bases outside the gene matches: 4. The CDR3 here is CASSLRTSVTYEQYF. Here the CDR3 DNA reads TGTGCCAGCAGCTTACGGACTAGCGTAACCTACGAGCAGTACTTC.

The chain combines TRBV20-1 with TRBJ1-1; the D is unclear. Germline V gene data show CDR1 as DFQATT and CDR2 as SNEGSKA (reference sequence). V lost 1 base, J lost 0 bases, and 12 bases lay in between. The CDR3 is 15 residues long. The CDR3 region has the DNA TGCAGTGCTAGAGTGTCGGCAGGTCTGAACACTGAAGCTTTCTTT. As protein: CSARVSAGLNTEAFF.

The chain carries TRBV18 and TRBJ1-4; D call uncertain. Germline V gene data show CDR1 as KGHSH and CDR2 as LQKENI. Trimming removed 3 bases from V and 7 bases from J, with 12 bases in between. The CDR3 is made up of 14 amino acids. The CDR3 nucleotides read TGTGCCAGCTCACCTCCTGGGGTTGGTGAAAAACTGTTTTTT. Its protein product is CASSPPGVGEKLFF.

This clonotype has at least ten counts. In DNA, the CDR3 is TGTGCTAGTGGTTTGCCGGAGCGACTAGCGGGAGAAGCGTTGGGACAAGAGACCCAGTACTTC. It yields the protein CASGLPERLAGEALGQETQYF. The V call is TRBV12-5, the J call TRBJ2-5, with TRBD2 identical over 12 bases. Germline assignment: CDR1 LGHNT and CDR2 FRNRAP. The CDR3 extends over 21 amino acids. V shed 2 bases and J 2 bases; nucleotides not matched to a gene: 18.

This clonotype has a handful of counts. The CDR3 spells CASSPTGSGELFF. The CDR3 DNA reads TGTGCCAGCAGTCCCACAGGTTCCGGGGAGCTGTTTTTT. The J gene is TRBJ2-2, the V gene TRBV12-3 or TRBV12-4; D might be TRBD1 (5 bases). The V and J ends lost 5 bases and 6 bases respectively, with 10 bases between them. This CDR3 spans 13 amino acids.

This clonotype has a handful of counts. The CDR3 sequence is CASSRTGEIETQYF. CDR3 in DNA: TGTGCCAGCAGCCGGACAGGGGAGATAGAGACCCAGTACTTC. The V call is TRBV7-2, the J call TRBJ2-5; 9 bases line up with TRBD1. Trimming removed 5 bases from V and 4 bases from J; junction bases left unmatched: 5. Germline V gene sequence: CDR1 SGHTA, CDR2 FQGNSA. CDR3 length: 14 amino acids.

The chain combines TRBV6-1 with TRBJ2-7, with TRBD1 matching over 10 bases. The CDR3 extends over 15 amino acids. The germline CDR1 and CDR2 sequences are MNHNS and SASEGT. The ends lost 6 bases at V and 2 bases at J; junction bases unmatched: 7. CDR3 nucleotides: TGTGCCAGCAGGTCCCGACAGGGGGCCGCCTACGAGCAGTACTTC. The encoded protein is CASRSRQGAAYEQYF.

The rearrangement uses TRBV7-2 and TRBJ2-7; 8 nucleotides line up with TRBD1. Looked up from germline, CDR1 is SGHTA and CDR2 is FQGNSA. The V gene end was trimmed by 3 bases and the J gene end by 0 bases; junction bases not matched to a gene: 4. The CDR3 has 15 amino acids. CDR3 region: CASSFPDRASYEQYF. As DNA, the CDR3 is TGTGCCAGCAGCTTCCCGGACAGGGCCTCCTACGAGCAGTACTTC.

Ten or more counts support this clonotype. This chain uses TRBV24-1 with TRBJ2-3; D is uncertain. The CDR3 covers 16 residues. V lost 0 bases and J 2 bases, leaving 11 bases between the germline ends. Germline V gene data show CDR1 as KGHDR and CDR2 as SFDVKD. The CDR3 DNA reads as TGTGCCACCAGTGATTTGGGCTCGTTAAACACAGATACGCAGTATTTT. As protein: CATSDLGSLNTDTQYF.

This clonotype has just a few counts. The rearrangement uses TRBV12-3 or TRBV12-4 and TRBJ2-2, with D unclear. Trimming pared 2 bases from V and 3 bases from J, leaving 7 bases between. CDR3 length: 14 residues. This chain's CDR3 is CASSLLRDTGELFF. The CDR3 nucleotides read TGTGCCAGCAGTTTACTTCGTGACACCGGGGAGCTGTTTTTT.

This chain joins TRBV9 and TRBJ2-7, with 10 nucleotides matching TRBD2. CDR1 is SGDLS and CDR2 is YYNGEE in the germline V gene. This CDR3 region has 15 residues. V was clipped by 0 bases and J by 2 bases; unmatched bases: 2. Written as DNA, the CDR3 is TGTGCCAGCAGCGTAGCGACTAGCGGGCCCTACGAGCAGTACTTC. It yields the protein CASSVATSGPYEQYF. The entire variable domain, with the rest obtained from reference TRBV9 and TRBJ2-7, is as follows: DSGVTQTPKHLITATGQRVTLRCSPRSGDLSVYWYQQSLDQGLQFLIQYYNGEERAKGNILERFSAQQFPDLHSELNLSSLELGDSALYFCASSVATSGPYEQYFGPGTRLTVT.

The chain links TRBV4-2 to TRBJ2-1, with D unresolved. Germline V gene sequence: CDR1 LGHNA, CDR2 YNFKEQ. Between the trimmed V and J ends, which lost 1 base and 10 bases, there was a span of 14 bases. The CDR3 totals 14 residues. The DNA of the CDR3 is TGTGCCAGCAGCCAAGTCTACTCTGTTCCGGAGCAGTTCTTC. Its translation is CASSQVYSVPEQFF.

This clonotype was seen only a few times. The gene calls are TRBV6-2 or TRBV6-3 and TRBJ2-3; the D is unclear. V lost 1 base and J lost 2, with 7 bases in between. The CDR3 covers 14 residues. The V gene's germline CDR1 is MNHEY and CDR2 SVGEGT. In nucleotides, the CDR3 is TGTGCCAGCAGTTACTTCGGTTCCACAGATACGCAGTATTTT. Translating gives CASSYFGSTDTQYF.